The clone carrying this T cell receptor beta chain has more than one count but fewer than ten. These data are taken from a study of cytomegalovirus exposure and HLA in healthy donors. Both 60 Vbeta primers and 13 Jbeta primers went into the PCR. Profiling relied on immunoSEQ multiplex PCR, and the TCRdb table lists in-frame clones only, not all of them. Here the sample spans fewer than 250,000 clones, about four fifths being singletons. Trimming removed 2 bases from V and 2 bases from J; junction bases left unmatched: 0. The CDR3 is made up of 14 amino acids. Germline CDR1 reads MNHEY; CDR2 reads SMNVEV (reference sequence).

The origin of this receptor is a man between 25 and 39 years old in good health and CMV-seronegative. Sequencing used PBMCs. The rearrangement links TRBV27 to TRBJ2-7, with 10 bases matching TRBD1. The CDR3, as DNA: TGTGCCAGCAGTTTAGGGACAGGGGCCTACGAGCAGTACTTC. Protein: CASSLGTGAYEQYF.